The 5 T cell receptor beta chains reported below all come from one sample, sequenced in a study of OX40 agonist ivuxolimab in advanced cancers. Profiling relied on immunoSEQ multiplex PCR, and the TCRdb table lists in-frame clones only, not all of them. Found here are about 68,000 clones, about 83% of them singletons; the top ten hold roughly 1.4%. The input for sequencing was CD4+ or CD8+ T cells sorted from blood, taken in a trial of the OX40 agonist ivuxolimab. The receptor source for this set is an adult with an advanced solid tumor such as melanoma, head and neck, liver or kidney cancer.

The CDR3 DNA sequence: TGTGCCAGCAGTTACTCGGAGGCGACAGGGCGGGAGCAGTACTTC. Translated: CASSYSEATGREQYF. The chain recombines TRBV6-5 with TRBJ2-7; 7 nucleotides align to TRBD1. Looked up from germline, CDR1 is MNHEY and CDR2 is SVGAGI. After removal of 0 bases from V and 7 bases from J, the junction contained 9 bases not matched to a gene. The CDR3 is made up of 15 amino acids.

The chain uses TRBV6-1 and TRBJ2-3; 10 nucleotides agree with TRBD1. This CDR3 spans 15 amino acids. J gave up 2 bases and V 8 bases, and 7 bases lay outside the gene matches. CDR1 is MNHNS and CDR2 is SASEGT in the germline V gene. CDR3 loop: CASGKDRGTTDTQYF. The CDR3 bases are TGTGCCAGCGGGAAGGACAGGGGGACCACAGATACGCAGTATTTT.

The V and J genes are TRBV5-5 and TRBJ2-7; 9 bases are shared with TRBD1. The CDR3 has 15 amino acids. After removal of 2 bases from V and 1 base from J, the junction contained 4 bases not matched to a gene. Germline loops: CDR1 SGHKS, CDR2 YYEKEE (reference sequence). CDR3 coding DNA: TGTGCCAGCAGCTTATCAGGGACAGGGTCCTACGAGCAGTACTTC. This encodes CASSLSGTGSYEQYF.

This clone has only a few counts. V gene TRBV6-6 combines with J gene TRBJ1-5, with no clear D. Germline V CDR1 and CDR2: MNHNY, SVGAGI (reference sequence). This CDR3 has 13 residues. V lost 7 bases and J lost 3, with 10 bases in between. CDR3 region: CASTYFDNQPQHF. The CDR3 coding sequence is TGTGCCAGCACATACTTTGACAATCAGCCCCAGCATTTT.

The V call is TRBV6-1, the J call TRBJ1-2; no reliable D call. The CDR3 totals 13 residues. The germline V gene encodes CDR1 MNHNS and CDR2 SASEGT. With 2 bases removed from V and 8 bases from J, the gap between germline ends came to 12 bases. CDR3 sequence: CASSERETSGYTF. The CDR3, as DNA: TGTGCCAGCAGTGAAAGGGAAACGAGCGGCTACACCTTC.